This T cell receptor beta chain was observed in a study of blood T cell repertoires in COVID-19. Authors' data handling: Amplification from reference gene primers served as the basis for estimated nucleated cell counts. This table comes from immunoSEQ multiplex PCR, and its TCRdb copy is limited to in-frame clones, with some not included. That table supplies the V and J calls and clone size; D and trimming were determined from the DNA. The sample records under 150,000 clones, roughly 90% being singletons. Participants' own reports of clinical history determined their cohort assignment. Sequenced input: PBMCs or T cells enriched from blood (not recorded which). This clonotype originated in a woman in her 30s with acute COVID-19.

The CDR3 DNA reads as TGTGCCAGCAGTTCCGGGACTAGCGGGAGCGAACTCCCCCAGTATTTT. This gives the protein CASSSGTSGSELPQYF. V is TRBV28 and J is TRBJ2-3; 14 positions agree with TRBD2. The CDR3 sequence is 16 residues long. Trimming cost V 4 bases and J 12 bases; bases outside gene matches: 12. The germline V gene encodes CDR1 MDHEN and CDR2 SYDVKM.